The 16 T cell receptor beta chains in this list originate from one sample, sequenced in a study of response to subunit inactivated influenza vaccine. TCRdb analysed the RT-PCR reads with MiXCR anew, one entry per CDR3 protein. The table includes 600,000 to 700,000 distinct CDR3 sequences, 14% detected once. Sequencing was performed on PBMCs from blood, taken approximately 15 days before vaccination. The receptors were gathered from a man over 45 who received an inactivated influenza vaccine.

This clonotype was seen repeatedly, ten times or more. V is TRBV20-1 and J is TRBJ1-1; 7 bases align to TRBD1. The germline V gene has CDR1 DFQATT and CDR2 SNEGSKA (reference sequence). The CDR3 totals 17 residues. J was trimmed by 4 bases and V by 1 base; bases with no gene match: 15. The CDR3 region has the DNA TGCAGTGCTAGAGCCGACTTGACAGGGTGGTTTGGCACTGAAGCTTTCTTT. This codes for CSARADLTGWFGTEAFF.

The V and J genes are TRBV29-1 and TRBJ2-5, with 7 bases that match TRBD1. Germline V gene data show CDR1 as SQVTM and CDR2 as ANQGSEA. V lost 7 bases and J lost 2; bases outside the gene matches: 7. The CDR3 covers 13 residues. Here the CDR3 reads CSAGQVLQETQYF. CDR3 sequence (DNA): TGCAGCGCCGGACAGGTTCTACAAGAGACCCAGTACTTC. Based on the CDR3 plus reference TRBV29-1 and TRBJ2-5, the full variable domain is SAVISQKPSRDICQRGTSLTIQCQVDSQVTMMFWYRQQPGQSLTLIATANQGSEATYESGFVIDKFPISRPNLTFSTLTVSNMSPEDSSIYLCSAGQVLQETQYFGPGTRLLVL.

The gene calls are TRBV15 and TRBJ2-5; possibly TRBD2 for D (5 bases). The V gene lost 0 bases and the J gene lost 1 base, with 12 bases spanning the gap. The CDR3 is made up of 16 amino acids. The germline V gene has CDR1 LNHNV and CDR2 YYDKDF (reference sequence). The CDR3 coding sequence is TGTGCCACCAGCAGAGATGGAGGACGGTTCCAAGAGACCCAGTACTTC. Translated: CATSRDGGRFQETQYF.

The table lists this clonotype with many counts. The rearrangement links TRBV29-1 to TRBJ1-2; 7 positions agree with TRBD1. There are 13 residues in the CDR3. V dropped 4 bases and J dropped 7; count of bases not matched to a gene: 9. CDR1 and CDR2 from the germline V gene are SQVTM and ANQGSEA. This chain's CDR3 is CSVGEAGGFGYTF. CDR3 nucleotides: TGCAGCGTTGGTGAGGCAGGGGGGTTTGGCTACACCTTC.

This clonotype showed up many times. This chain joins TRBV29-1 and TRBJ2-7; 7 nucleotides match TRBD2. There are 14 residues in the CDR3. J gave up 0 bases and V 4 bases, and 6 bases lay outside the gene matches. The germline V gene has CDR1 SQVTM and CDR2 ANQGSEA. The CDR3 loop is CSVAGGSSSYEQYF. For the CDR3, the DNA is TGCAGCGTTGCGGGAGGATCGAGCTCCTACGAGCAGTACTTC.

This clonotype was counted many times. The CDR3 loop is CSARRGAVTEAFF. The CDR3 DNA reads TGCAGTGCTAGACGCGGGGCGGTAACTGAAGCTTTCTTT. The chain is built from TRBV20-1 and TRBJ1-1; TRBD1 is a possible D gene (5 bases). This CDR3 contains 13 residues. Trimming removed 2 bases from V and 5 bases from J, with 12 bases in between. CDR1 is DFQATT, CDR2 SNEGSKA, per germline (reference sequence).

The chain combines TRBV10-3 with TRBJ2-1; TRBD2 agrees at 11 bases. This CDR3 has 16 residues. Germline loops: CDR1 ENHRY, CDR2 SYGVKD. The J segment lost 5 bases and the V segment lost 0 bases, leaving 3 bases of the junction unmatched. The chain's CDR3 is CAISESLAGGHNEQFF. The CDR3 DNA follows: TGTGCCATCAGTGAGTCCCTAGCGGGGGGACACAATGAGCAGTTCTTC.

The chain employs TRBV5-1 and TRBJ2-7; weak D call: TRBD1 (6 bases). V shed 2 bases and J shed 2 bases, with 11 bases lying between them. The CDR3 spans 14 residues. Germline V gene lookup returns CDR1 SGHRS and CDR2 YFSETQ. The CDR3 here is CASSFLRGTYEQYF. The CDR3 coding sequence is TGCGCCAGCAGCTTTTTAAGGGGGACCTACGAGCAGTACTTC.

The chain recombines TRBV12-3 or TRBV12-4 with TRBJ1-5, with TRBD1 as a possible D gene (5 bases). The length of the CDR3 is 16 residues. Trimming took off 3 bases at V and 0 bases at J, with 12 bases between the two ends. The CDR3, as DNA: TGTGCCAGCAGTTTCAGGACAAGGGGTAGCAATCAGCCCCAGCATTTT. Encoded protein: CASSFRTRGSNQPQHF.

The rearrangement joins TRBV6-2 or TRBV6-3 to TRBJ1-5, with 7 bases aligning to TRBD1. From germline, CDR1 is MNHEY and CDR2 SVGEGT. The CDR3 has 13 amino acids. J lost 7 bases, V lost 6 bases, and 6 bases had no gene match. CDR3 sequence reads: CASSPDRAQPQHF. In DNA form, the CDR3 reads TGTGCCAGCAGCCCCGACAGGGCACAGCCCCAGCATTTT.

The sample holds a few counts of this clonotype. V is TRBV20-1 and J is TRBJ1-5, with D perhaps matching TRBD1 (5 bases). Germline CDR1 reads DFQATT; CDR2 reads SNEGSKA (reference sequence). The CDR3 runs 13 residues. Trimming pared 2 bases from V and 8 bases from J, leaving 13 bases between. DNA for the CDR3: TGCAGTGCTAGACGGCCAGGGTCGGAGCCCCAGCATTTT. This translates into CSARRPGSEPQHF.

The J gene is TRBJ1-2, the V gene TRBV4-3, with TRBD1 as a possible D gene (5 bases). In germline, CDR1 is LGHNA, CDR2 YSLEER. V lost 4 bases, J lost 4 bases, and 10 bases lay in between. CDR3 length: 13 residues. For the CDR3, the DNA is TGCGCCAGCAGCCCAGGGATTCCCTATGGCTACACCTTC. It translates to CASSPGIPYGYTF.

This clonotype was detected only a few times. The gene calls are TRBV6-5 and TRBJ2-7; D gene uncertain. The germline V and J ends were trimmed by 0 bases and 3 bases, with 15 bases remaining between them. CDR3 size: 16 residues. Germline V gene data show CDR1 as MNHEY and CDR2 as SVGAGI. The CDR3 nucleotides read TGTGCCAGCAGTTACTCGAGTACGGTGGCTAACTACGAGCAGTACTTC. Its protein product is CASSYSSTVANYEQYF.

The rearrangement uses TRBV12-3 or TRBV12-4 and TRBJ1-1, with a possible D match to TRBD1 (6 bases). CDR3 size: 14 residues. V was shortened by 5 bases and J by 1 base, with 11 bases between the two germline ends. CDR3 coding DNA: TGTGCCAGCAGTCCGGGACACTCGAACACTGAAGCTTTCTTT. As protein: CASSPGHSNTEAFF.

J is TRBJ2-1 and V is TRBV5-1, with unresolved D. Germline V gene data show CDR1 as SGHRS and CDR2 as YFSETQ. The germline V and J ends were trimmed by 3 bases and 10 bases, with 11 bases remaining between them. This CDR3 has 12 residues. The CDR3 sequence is CASSSLTAEQFF. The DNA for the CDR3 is TGCGCCAGCAGCTCCCTTACGGCCGAGCAGTTCTTC.

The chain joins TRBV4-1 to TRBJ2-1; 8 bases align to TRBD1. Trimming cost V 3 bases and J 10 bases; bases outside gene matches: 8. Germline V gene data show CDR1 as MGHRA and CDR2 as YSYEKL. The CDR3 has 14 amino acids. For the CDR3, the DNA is TGCGCCAGCAGCCACCCGCCAGGGGGCCGGGAGCAGTTCTTC. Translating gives CASSHPPGGREQFF.